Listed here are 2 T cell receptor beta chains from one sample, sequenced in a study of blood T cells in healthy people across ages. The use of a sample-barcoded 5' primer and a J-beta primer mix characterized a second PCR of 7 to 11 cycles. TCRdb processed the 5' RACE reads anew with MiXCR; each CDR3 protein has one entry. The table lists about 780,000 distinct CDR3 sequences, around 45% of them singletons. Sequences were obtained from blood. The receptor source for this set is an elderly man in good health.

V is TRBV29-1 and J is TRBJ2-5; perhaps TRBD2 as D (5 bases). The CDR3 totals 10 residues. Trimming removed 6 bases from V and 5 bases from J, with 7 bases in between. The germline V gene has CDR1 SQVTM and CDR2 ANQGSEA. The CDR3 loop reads CSVRRETQYF. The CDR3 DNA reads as TGCAGCGTGAGGAGGGAGACCCAGTACTTC.

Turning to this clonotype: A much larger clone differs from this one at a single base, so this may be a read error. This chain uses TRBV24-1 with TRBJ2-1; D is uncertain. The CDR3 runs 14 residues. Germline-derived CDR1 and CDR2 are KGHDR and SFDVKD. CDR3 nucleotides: TGTGCCACCAGTGATCGGACGGTCTACAGTGAGCAGTTCTTC. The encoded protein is CATSDRTVYSEQFF.